These 28 T cell receptor beta chains share one sample of origin, sequenced in a study of cytomegalovirus exposure and HLA in healthy donors. PCR employed 60 Vbeta and 13 Jbeta primers. TCRdb's table, derived via immunoSEQ multiplex PCR, lists solely in-frame clones and lacks some. The sample holds under 130,000 clones, more than 75% seen once. Sequenced sample: PBMCs. Receptors originate from a woman aged 18-29 years in good health and CMV-seropositive.

The chain recombines TRBV25-1 with TRBJ2-1; a possible D gene is TRBD1 (5 bases). V lost 3 bases and J lost 5, with 17 bases in between. The CDR3 extends over 16 amino acids. Germline CDR1 reads MGHDK; CDR2 reads SYGVNS. CDR3 sequence: CASSDFLAGNHNEQFF. The CDR3 nucleotides are TGTGCCAGCAGTGATTTTCTGGCAGGGAACCACAATGAGCAGTTCTTC.

The J gene is TRBJ1-2, the V gene TRBV6-1; 7 positions match TRBD1. Germline V gene lookup returns CDR1 MNHNS and CDR2 SASEGT. V lost 5 bases, J lost 2 bases, and 2 bases stayed unmatched. The length of the CDR3 is 13 residues. The CDR3, as DNA: TGTGCCAGCAGTTGGGACAGCAACTATGGCTACACCTTC. Translated, it gives CASSWDSNYGYTF.

This clone was observed once. The chain is built from TRBV5-1 and TRBJ2-1; 8 nucleotides agree with TRBD2. Germline CDR1 is SGHRS and CDR2 is YFSETQ. The CDR3 has 16 residues. V lost 0 bases and J lost 3; bases outside the gene matches: 5. The CDR3 sequence is CASSLDSGGYYNEQFF. In DNA, the CDR3 is TGCGCCAGCAGCTTGGATTCGGGAGGGTACTACAATGAGCAGTTCTTC.

This clone was seen only once. It differs at one base from a far larger clone, so likely a read error. The V and J genes are TRBV5-4 and TRBJ2-1, with D perhaps matching TRBD1 (6 bases). There are 15 residues in the CDR3. V shed 4 bases and J shed 15 bases, with 26 bases lying between them. In germline, CDR1 is SGHNT, CDR2 YYREEE (reference sequence). This chain's CDR3 is CASSQDRGLRDNRFF. The DNA for the CDR3 is TGTGCCAGCAGCCAAGATAGAGGCTTACGGGACAATCGGTTCTTC. Looking up the rest from reference TRBV5-4 and TRBJ2-1 gives the full variable domain: ETGVTQSPTHLIKTRGQQVTLRCSSQSGHNTVSWYQQALGQGPQFIFQYYREEENGRGNFPPRFSGLQFPNYSSELNVNALELDDSALYLCASSQDRGLRDNRFFGPGTRLTVL.

This clone was observed a handful of times. The chain employs TRBV5-6 and TRBJ2-1; TRBD2 aligns across 11 bases. Germline lookup yields CDR1 SGHDT and CDR2 YYEEEE. The CDR3 is 16 residues long. J gave up 5 bases and V 0 bases, and 4 bases lay outside the gene matches. Here the CDR3 reads CASSLALSGRDNEQFF. For the CDR3, the DNA is TGTGCCAGCAGCTTGGCCCTTAGCGGGAGGGACAATGAGCAGTTCTTC.

The chain couples TRBV4-1 to TRBJ2-1, with 12 bases matching TRBD2. Germline V gene data show CDR1 as MGHRA and CDR2 as YSYEKL. The length of the CDR3 is 20 residues. Trimming cost V 4 bases and J 6 bases; bases outside gene matches: 19. CDR3 sequence: CASSPSPGLAGGPLGNEQFF. The CDR3 nucleotides read TGCGCCAGCAGCCCCTCACCAGGCCTAGCGGGAGGGCCGCTAGGCAATGAGCAGTTCTTC.

The sample holds a few counts of this clone. The rearrangement joins TRBV6-1 to TRBJ1-1; D ambiguous. This CDR3 has 14 amino acids. Per the germline V gene, CDR1 is MNHNS and CDR2 is SASEGT. Trimming removed 8 bases at V and 1 base at J, with 14 bases between. The CDR3 here is CASASNGENTEAFF. The CDR3 DNA sequence: TGTGCCAGCGCCTCGAACGGGGAGAACACTGAAGCTTTCTTT.

The V and J genes are TRBV5-1 and TRBJ1-2; TRBD1 agrees at 9 bases. J lost 4 bases, V lost 7 bases, and 2 bases had no gene match. The CDR3 covers 12 residues. The germline gives CDR1 SGHRS, CDR2 YFSETQ. CDR3 bases: TGCGCCAGCGGGGACAGGGTCTATGGCTACACCTTC. Translating gives CASGDRVYGYTF.

V gene TRBV15 combines with J gene TRBJ1-1, with no clear D. This CDR3 region has 18 residues. V lost 3 bases to trimming and J lost 0 bases, with 20 bases between them. Germline loops: CDR1 LNHNV, CDR2 YYDKDF (reference sequence). The CDR3 nucleotides read TGTGCCACCAGCAGGTGGCGGCGGGGAGGAGGGATGAACACTGAAGCTTTCTTT. Protein sequence: CATSRWRRGGGMNTEAFF.

The chain combines TRBV5-6 with TRBJ1-2; D is uncertain. The germline V gene encodes CDR1 SGHDT and CDR2 YYEEEE. The CDR3 consists of 15 residues. Trimming cost V 0 bases and J 2 bases, with 11 bases left between them. This CDR3 reads CASSLVYYSNYGYTF. As DNA, the CDR3 is TGTGCCAGCAGCTTGGTATACTATTCGAACTATGGCTACACCTTC.

The J gene is TRBJ2-2, the V gene TRBV19; D is perhaps TRBD1 (5 bases). Germline lookup yields CDR1 LNHDA and CDR2 SQIVND (reference sequence). The CDR3 has 13 residues. V lost 7 bases and J 4 bases, leaving 10 bases between the germline ends. CDR3 amino acids: CASKTGSTGELFF. The CDR3 coding sequence is TGTGCCAGTAAAACAGGATCCACCGGGGAGCTGTTTTTT.

This chain uses TRBV12-5 with TRBJ2-1, with D unclear. Germline CDR1 is LGHNT and CDR2 is FRNRAP. The CDR3 is 14 amino acids. Trimming cost V 6 bases and J 0 bases, with 9 bases left between them. In DNA form, the CDR3 reads TGTGCTAGTGGCGCCCCCAGCTCCTACAATGAGCAGTTCTTC. Its protein product is CASGAPSSYNEQFF.

The count of this clone is one. CDR3 sequence: CASSLSRREGRNTEAFF. The CDR3 region has the DNA TGTGCCAGCAGTTTAAGTCGCAGGGAGGGACGGAACACTGAAGCTTTCTTT. The chain recombines TRBV28 with TRBJ1-1; weak D call: TRBD1 (5 bases). Between the trimmed V and J ends, which lost 2 bases and 1 base, there was a span of 17 bases. CDR1 and CDR2 (germline): MDHEN, SYDVKM. This CDR3 comprises 17 residues.

This clone was observed a handful of times. The chain uses TRBV10-1 and TRBJ2-5, with TRBD2 as a possible D gene (6 bases). Germline assignment: CDR1 WNHNN and CDR2 SYGVQD (reference sequence). V dropped 0 bases and J dropped 5 bases, with 19 bases sitting between them. The CDR3 has 17 amino acids. The CDR3 DNA sequence: TGCGCCAGCAGTGAGTCGACCCAGACAGATGGGAGGGAGACCCAGTACTTC. Translation: CASSESTQTDGRETQYF.

This chain joins TRBV7-9 and TRBJ1-5, with a tentative D call TRBD1 (6 bases). This CDR3 contains 14 residues. Germline assignment: CDR1 SEHNR and CDR2 FQNEAQ (reference sequence). Trimming removed 6 bases at V and 6 bases at J, with 15 bases between. As DNA, the CDR3 is TGTGCCAGCAGTCTACAGGGATTAGGTCAGCCCCAGCATTTT. It codes for CASSLQGLGQPQHF.

This clone occurred once. The V and J genes are TRBV9 and TRBJ2-3, with D possibly TRBD1 on 6 matching bases. This CDR3 spans 12 amino acids. Germline CDR1 is SGDLS and CDR2 is YYNGEE. V gave up 7 bases and J gave up 1 base, with 7 bases separating them. The CDR3 reads CASEGGTDTQYF. Here the CDR3 DNA reads TGTGCCAGCGAGGGGGGCACAGATACGCAGTATTTT.

The chain has TRBV7-8 and TRBJ2-7; the match to TRBD2 covers 10 bases. Germline V gene sequence: CDR1 SGHVS, CDR2 FQNEAQ. The CDR3 sequence is 15 residues long. V shed 5 bases and J 3 bases; nucleotides not matched to a gene: 7. Written as DNA, the CDR3 is TGTGCCAGCAGCCCGAGGACTAGCGGTGACTACGAGCAGTACTTC. Protein: CASSPRTSGDYEQYF.

The chain links TRBV7-2 to TRBJ1-2; 7 nucleotides align to TRBD1. V lost 4 bases, J lost 0 bases, and 11 bases stayed unmatched. The CDR3 extends over 17 amino acids. The germline V gene has CDR1 SGHTA and CDR2 FQGNSA. The CDR3 DNA follows: TGTGCCAGCAGCTACAAGGGACAGACCACGACTAACTATGGCTACACCTTC. It is translated as CASSYKGQTTTNYGYTF.

This rearrangement joins TRBV5-6 to TRBJ1-1, with TRBD1 as a possible D gene (5 bases). Germline values: CDR1 SGHDT, CDR2 YYEEEE. Trimming cost V 4 bases and J 9 bases, with 19 bases left between them. CDR3 length equals 14 residues. CDR3 bases: TGTGCCAGCAGCATGATCGGACGGGGGGAACAAGCTTTCTTT. Protein sequence: CASSMIGRGEQAFF.

The chain employs TRBV9 and TRBJ2-5; possibly TRBD2 for D (6 bases). This CDR3 has 14 residues. V lost 4 bases and J 2 bases, leaving 12 bases between the germline ends. Germline V CDR1 and CDR2: SGDLS, YYNGEE. CDR3 bases: TGTGCCAGCAGCCCTTTAGGGAGGCAAGAGACCCAGTACTTC. It codes for CASSPLGRQETQYF. Full variable domain (rest looked up from reference TRBV9 and TRBJ2-5): DSGVTQTPKHLITATGQRVTLRCSPRSGDLSVYWYQQSLDQGLQFLIQYYNGEERAKGNILERFSAQQFPDLHSELNLSSLELGDSALYFCASSPLGRQETQYFGPGTRLLVL.

The CDR3 reads CASTPGHVSYEQYF. The CDR3 DNA is TGTGCCAGCACCCCAGGACACGTCTCCTACGAGCAGTACTTC. The V and J genes are TRBV6-6 and TRBJ2-7, with D maybe TRBD1 (5 bases). The V and J ends lost 7 bases and 0 bases respectively, with 13 bases between them. The CDR3 is 14 amino acids. Germline-derived CDR1 and CDR2 are MNHNY and SVGAGI (reference sequence).

The gene calls are TRBV4-1 and TRBJ1-3; D gene unclear. Germline-derived CDR1 and CDR2 are MGHRA and YSYEKL. Trimming pared 0 bases from V and 4 bases from J, leaving 10 bases between. This CDR3 spans 15 amino acids. The CDR3 sequence is CASSQDSQSGNTIYF. As DNA, the CDR3 is TGCGCCAGCAGCCAAGATTCACAGTCGGGAAACACCATATATTTT.

The chain employs TRBV7-9 and TRBJ1-2; D is ambiguous. Germline values: CDR1 SEHNR, CDR2 FQNEAQ (reference sequence). This CDR3 has 12 amino acids. The V end was cut by 3 bases, the J end by 5 bases, with 7 bases between. The DNA of the CDR3 is TGTGCCAGCAGCTTGAGCGGATATGGCTACACCTTC. As protein: CASSLSGYGYTF.

The CDR3 here is CASSPVHDQPQHF. DNA of the CDR3: TGTGCCAGCTCACCTGTACACGATCAGCCCCAGCATTTT. The chain couples TRBV18 to TRBJ1-5; D uncertain. This CDR3 spans 13 amino acids. Trimming pared 3 bases from V and 5 bases from J, leaving 8 bases between. Germline loops: CDR1 KGHSH, CDR2 LQKENI. The complete variable domain, with remaining parts taken from reference TRBV18 and TRBJ1-5, reads NAGVMQNPRHLVRRRGQEARLRCSPMKGHSHVYWYRQLPEEGLKFMVYLQKENIIDESGMPKERFSAEFPKEGPSILRIQQVVRGDSAAYFCASSPVHDQPQHFGDGTRLSIL.

V and J are TRBV5-6 and TRBJ2-1; 8 bases are a match to TRBD2. The CDR3 has 15 amino acids. Germline V gene lookup returns CDR1 SGHDT and CDR2 YYEEEE. V gave up 2 bases and J gave up 4 bases; unmatched junction bases: 5. The CDR3 DNA reads as TGTGCCAGCAGCTTAAGGGGACTAGGGTACAATGAGCAGTTCTTC. As protein: CASSLRGLGYNEQFF.

The J gene is TRBJ1-2, the V gene TRBV6-5, with D possibly TRBD1 on 6 matching bases. Trimming took 6 bases from V and 3 from J, leaving 14 bases between them. Germline V gene sequence: CDR1 MNHEY, CDR2 SVGAGI. CDR3 length equals 14 residues. The CDR3, as DNA: TGTGCCAGCAGAAAGAAAAACAGGGACTATGGCTACACCTTC. This translates into CASRKKNRDYGYTF.

J is TRBJ2-7 and V is TRBV30; D is unclear. The CDR3 length is 13 residues. V lost 4 bases and J lost 4, with 14 bases in between. In germline, CDR1 is GTSNPN, CDR2 SVGIG (reference sequence). The DNA for the CDR3 is TGTGCCTGGAAATCTGAGAGGCGGTACGAGCAGTACTTC. Its translation: CAWKSERRYEQYF.

This chain connects TRBV5-1 to TRBJ2-1; 10 bases map to TRBD2. The germline V gene encodes CDR1 SGHRS and CDR2 YFSETQ. The J segment lost 6 bases and the V segment lost 0 bases, leaving 9 bases of the junction unmatched. The CDR3 loop spans 17 amino acids. The CDR3 region is CASSLAVLAGQGNEQFF. The CDR3 DNA follows: TGCGCCAGCAGCTTGGCGGTACTAGCGGGACAAGGCAATGAGCAGTTCTTC. The full variable domain, its missing parts supplied by reference TRBV5-1 and TRBJ2-1, is KAGVTQTPRYLIKTRGQQVTLSCSPISGHRSVSWYQQTPGQGLQFLFEYFSETQRNKGNFPGRFSGRQFSNSRSEMNVSTLELGDSALYLCASSLAVLAGQGNEQFFGPGTRLTVL.